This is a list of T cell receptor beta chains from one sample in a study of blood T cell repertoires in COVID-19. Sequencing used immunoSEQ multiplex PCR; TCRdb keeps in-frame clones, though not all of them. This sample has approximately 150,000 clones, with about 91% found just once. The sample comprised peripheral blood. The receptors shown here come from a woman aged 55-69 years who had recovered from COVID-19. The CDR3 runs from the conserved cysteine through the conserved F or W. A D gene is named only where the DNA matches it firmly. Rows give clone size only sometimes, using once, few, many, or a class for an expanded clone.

CDR3 DNA: TGTGCCAGCAGCCACCCGGACACCGGGGAGCTGTTTTTT
CDR3 protein: CASSHPDTGELFF
J gene: TRBJ2-2
CDR3 length: 13
clone size: once
V gene: TRBV7-8
D gene: NA

CDR3 DNA: TGTGCCACCAGTGATCCCGGGACACCCTACGAGCAGTACTTC
CDR3 protein: CATSDPGTPYEQYF
J gene: TRBJ2-7
CDR3 length: 14
clone size: NA
V gene: TRBV24-1
D gene: NA

CDR3 DNA: TGTGCCAGCAGCCTACCTTCGGGGACTGAAGCTTTCTTT
CDR3 protein: CASSLPSGTEAFF
J gene: TRBJ1-1
CDR3 length: 13
clone size: once
V gene: TRBV6-5
D gene: NA

CDR3 DNA: TGCGCCAGCAGCTTGGATGACAGCCCCTATTCACCCCTCCACTTT
CDR3 protein: CASSLDDSPYSPLHF
J gene: TRBJ1-6
CDR3 length: 15
clone size: NA
V gene: TRBV5-1
D gene: NA

CDR3 DNA: TGTGCCAGCAGTTATGGGCCCGGGGACCAAGAGACCCAGTACTTC
CDR3 protein: CASSYGPGDQETQYF
J gene: TRBJ2-5
CDR3 length: 15
clone size: NA
V gene: TRBV6-2/TRBV6-3
D gene: NA

CDR3 DNA: TGTGCCAGCATCCGGGCAGGGGGCCGTCAGCCCCAGCATTTT
CDR3 protein: CASIRAGGRQPQHF
J gene: TRBJ1-5
CDR3 length: 14
clone size: NA
V gene: TRBV6-5
D gene: TRBD1

CDR3 DNA: TGCAGTGCTAGTAGCGGGGGGGCTGTGGATACGCAGTATTTT
CDR3 protein: CSASSGGAVDTQYF
J gene: TRBJ2-3
CDR3 length: 14
clone size: once
V gene: TRBV20-1
D gene: TRBD2

CDR3 DNA: TGTGCCAGCAACATTCAGGGGAACAATCAGCCCCAGCATTTT
CDR3 protein: CASNIQGNNQPQHF
J gene: TRBJ1-5
CDR3 length: 14
clone size: NA
V gene: TRBV28
D gene: NA

CDR3 DNA: TGTGCCAGCAGCGGGGGACTTAATCAGCCCCAGCATTTT
CDR3 protein: CASSGGLNQPQHF
J gene: TRBJ1-5
CDR3 length: 13
clone size: NA
V gene: TRBV2
D gene: NA

CDR3 DNA: TGTGCCAGCAGCTTATGGACGGTACTAGGTACAGATACGCAGTATTTT
CDR3 protein: CASSLWTVLGTDTQYF
J gene: TRBJ2-3
CDR3 length: 16
clone size: NA
V gene: TRBV13
D gene: NA

CDR3 DNA: TGTGCCAGCAGCCAATCTGTGGGGGGGAGCTATGGCTACACCTTC
CDR3 protein: CASSQSVGGSYGYTF
J gene: TRBJ1-2
CDR3 length: 15
clone size: NA
V gene: TRBV5-5
D gene: NA

CDR3 DNA: TGTGCCACCGAGACTAGCGGGGACGACACAGATACGCAGTATTTT
CDR3 protein: CATETSGDDTDTQYF
J gene: TRBJ2-3
CDR3 length: 15
clone size: few
V gene: TRBV10-3
D gene: TRBD2

CDR3 DNA: TGTGCCAGTAGGGCTTGGTGGGGGCCAGGAAACTATGGCTACACCTTC
CDR3 protein: CASRAWWGPGNYGYTF
J gene: TRBJ1-2
CDR3 length: 16
clone size: NA
V gene: TRBV19
D gene: NA

CDR3 DNA: TGTGCCAGCAGTTCCCGGGACAGGGCCTACAATGAGCAGTTCTTC
CDR3 protein: CASSSRDRAYNEQFF
J gene: TRBJ2-1
CDR3 length: 15
clone size: NA
V gene: TRBV6-5
D gene: TRBD1

CDR3 DNA: TGCGCCTCCTCCGGTGGGACAGGGGGCTCTAAATATGGCTACACCTTC
CDR3 protein: CASSGGTGGSKYGYTF
J gene: TRBJ1-2
CDR3 length: 16
clone size: NA
V gene: TRBV5-1
D gene: TRBD1

CDR3 DNA: TGTGCCAGCAACACGGCAGGGGACCCCGGGGCTGAAGCTTTCTTT
CDR3 protein: CASNTAGDPGAEAFF
J gene: TRBJ1-1
CDR3 length: 15
clone size: NA
V gene: TRBV6-5
D gene: NA

CDR3 DNA: TGTGCCAGCAGCCCTAACAGGGGGCAGAATTATGGCTACACCTTC
CDR3 protein: CASSPNRGQNYGYTF
J gene: TRBJ1-2
CDR3 length: 15
clone size: NA
V gene: TRBV7-9
D gene: TRBD1

CDR3 DNA: TGTGGGACAGGGAAATGGGAAAAACTGTTTTTT
CDR3 protein: CGTGKWEKLFF
J gene: TRBJ1-4
CDR3 length: 11
clone size: NA
V gene: TRBV6-5
D gene: TRBD1

CDR3 DNA: TGTGCCAGCAGTAGATTCGGGACAGGGCCCTATAGCAATCAGCCCCAGCATTTT
CDR3 protein: CASSRFGTGPYSNQPQHF
J gene: TRBJ1-5
CDR3 length: 18
clone size: NA
V gene: TRBV6-6
D gene: TRBD1

CDR3 DNA: TGTGCCAGTAGTATATCGTTCAGGATGTCCTACGAGCAGTACTTC
CDR3 protein: CASSISFRMSYEQYF
J gene: TRBJ2-7
CDR3 length: 15
clone size: NA
V gene: TRBV19
D gene: NA

CDR3 DNA: TGTGCCAGCAGCTTAGGTTACTTACAGCCCCAGCATTTT
CDR3 protein: CASSLGYLQPQHF
J gene: TRBJ1-5
CDR3 length: 13
clone size: NA
V gene: TRBV7-8
D gene: NA

CDR3 DNA: TGTGCCAGCAGTTACTCCCGGGACAGGGGTAGAGCTTTCTTT
CDR3 protein: CASSYSRDRGRAFF
J gene: TRBJ1-1
CDR3 length: 14
clone size: NA
V gene: TRBV6-6
D gene: TRBD1

CDR3 DNA: TGCGCCAGCAGCTTGGTGTACAGGCCCACAGATACGCAGTATTTT
CDR3 protein: CASSLVYRPTDTQYF
J gene: TRBJ2-3
CDR3 length: 15
clone size: NA
V gene: TRBV5-1
D gene: NA

CDR3 DNA: TGTGCCAGTAGTACGACGGGACAGGGCTCTCTCCACGAGCAGTACTTC
CDR3 protein: CASSTTGQGSLHEQYF
J gene: TRBJ2-7
CDR3 length: 16
clone size: NA
V gene: TRBV19
D gene: TRBD1

CDR3 DNA: TGTGCCAGCTCAGGACTAGCGGGGGTAAATAACAATGAGCAGTTCTTC
CDR3 protein: CASSGLAGVNNNEQFF
J gene: TRBJ2-1
CDR3 length: 16
clone size: NA
V gene: TRBV2
D gene: TRBD2

CDR3 DNA: TGTGCCAGCAGCTTAGTCAGGGGTCGTCGAGGCACTGAAGCTTTCTTT
CDR3 protein: CASSLVRGRRGTEAFF
J gene: TRBJ1-1
CDR3 length: 16
clone size: NA
V gene: TRBV11-2
D gene: NA

CDR3 DNA: TGCGCCAGCAGATTAGACAACTACGAGCAGTACTTC
CDR3 protein: CASRLDNYEQYF
J gene: TRBJ2-7
CDR3 length: 12
clone size: NA
V gene: TRBV5-1
D gene: NA

CDR3 DNA: TGCGCCAGCAGCTCCCAGGGTACAGAGACCCAGTACTTC
CDR3 protein: CASSSQGTETQYF
J gene: TRBJ2-5
CDR3 length: 13
clone size: NA
V gene: TRBV5-1
D gene: NA

CDR3 DNA: TGTGCCAGCAGCCTCCTAGGAGACGTAGTAAGCGGCTACACCTTC
CDR3 protein: CASSLLGDVVSGYTF
J gene: TRBJ1-2
CDR3 length: 15
clone size: NA
V gene: TRBV14
D gene: NA

CDR3 DNA: TGTGCCAGCAGCCAAGTGGGTAGCGGGGGGGCCGGAGAGACCCAGTACTTC
CDR3 protein: CASSQVGSGGAGETQYF
J gene: TRBJ2-5
CDR3 length: 17
clone size: NA
V gene: TRBV4-2
D gene: TRBD2

CDR3 DNA: TGTGCCAGCAGCGCTAGGGGTGGGGGCAATCAGCCCCAGCATTTT
CDR3 protein: CASSARGGGNQPQHF
J gene: TRBJ1-5
CDR3 length: 15
clone size: NA
V gene: TRBV7-9
D gene: NA

CDR3 DNA: TGTGCCAGCAGCAACCGTGCTGGGGAGGAGACCCAGTACTTC
CDR3 protein: CASSNRAGEETQYF
J gene: TRBJ2-5
CDR3 length: 14
clone size: NA
V gene: TRBV11-2
D gene: NA

CDR3 DNA: TGCGCCAGCAGGACAGGGACTAGCACAGATACGCAGTATTTT
CDR3 protein: CASRTGTSTDTQYF
J gene: TRBJ2-3
CDR3 length: 14
clone size: once
V gene: TRBV5-1
D gene: NA

CDR3 DNA: TGTGCCCGAAGCAAGGGACAGGGTTCACCCCTCCACTTT
CDR3 protein: CARSKGQGSPLHF
J gene: TRBJ1-6
CDR3 length: 13
clone size: NA
V gene: TRBV30
D gene: TRBD1

CDR3 DNA: TGTGCCAGTAGTGTACAGGGACGGAACACTGAAGCTTTCTTT
CDR3 protein: CASSVQGRNTEAFF
J gene: TRBJ1-1
CDR3 length: 14
clone size: NA
V gene: TRBV19
D gene: NA

CDR3 DNA: TGCGCCAGCAGCCCCCTTGGACAGGAACGAAACACCATATATTTT
CDR3 protein: CASSPLGQERNTIYF
J gene: TRBJ1-3
CDR3 length: 15
clone size: few
V gene: TRBV4-1
D gene: TRBD1

CDR3 DNA: TGTGCCAGCAGTAAACAGGGGGGCAATCAGCCCCAGCATTTT
CDR3 protein: CASSKQGGNQPQHF
J gene: TRBJ1-5
CDR3 length: 14
clone size: NA
V gene: TRBV6-5
D gene: TRBD1

CDR3 DNA: TGTGCCAGTAGTATTTTTCAGAATAATGAAAAACTGTTTTTT
CDR3 protein: CASSIFQNNEKLFF
J gene: TRBJ1-4
CDR3 length: 14
clone size: few
V gene: TRBV19
D gene: NA

CDR3 DNA: TGTGCCAGCAGTTCTTTCTACAATGAGCAGTTCTTC
CDR3 protein: CASSSFYNEQFF
J gene: TRBJ2-1
CDR3 length: 12
clone size: NA
V gene: TRBV28
D gene: NA

CDR3 DNA: TGTGCCACGGGGGGGACAGGGTGGAACACCGGGGAGCTGTTTTTT
CDR3 protein: CATGGTGWNTGELFF
J gene: TRBJ2-2
CDR3 length: 15
clone size: NA
V gene: TRBV28
D gene: NA

CDR3 DNA: TGTGCCATCAGTGATTTCTTCTCCCAGGGTACTGGAAACACCATATATTTT
CDR3 protein: CAISDFFSQGTGNTIYF
J gene: TRBJ1-3
CDR3 length: 17
clone size: NA
V gene: TRBV10-3
D gene: NA

CDR3 DNA: TGCAGCGTTGACCAGTCTGTGAACACTGAAGCTTTCTTT
CDR3 protein: CSVDQSVNTEAFF
J gene: TRBJ1-1
CDR3 length: 13
clone size: few
V gene: TRBV29-1
D gene: NA

CDR3 DNA: TGTGCCAGCAGCCGTGTTACCGGGACAGGGGCCTCGGGACAATACGAGCAGTACTTC
CDR3 protein: CASSRVTGTGASGQYEQYF
J gene: TRBJ2-7
CDR3 length: 19
clone size: NA
V gene: TRBV5-8
D gene: TRBD1

CDR3 DNA: TGTGCCAGCAGTTCTAAAGACGGGAGATGGCCCCAGCATTTT
CDR3 protein: CASSSKDGRWPQHF
J gene: TRBJ1-5
CDR3 length: 14
clone size: NA
V gene: TRBV6-5
D gene: NA

CDR3 DNA: TGTGCCAGCAGTTCCGTACCCCGACAGAGTCAGCCCCAGCATTTT
CDR3 protein: CASSSVPRQSQPQHF
J gene: TRBJ1-5
CDR3 length: 15
clone size: NA
V gene: TRBV28
D gene: NA

CDR3 DNA: TGTGCCAGCAGCGCCGGGACAGTAACGGCCGGGGAGCTGTTTTTT
CDR3 protein: CASSAGTVTAGELFF
J gene: TRBJ2-2
CDR3 length: 15
clone size: NA
V gene: TRBV6-5
D gene: TRBD1

CDR3 DNA: TGTGCCAGCAGTTCAGGACAGGGCTACGAGCAGTACTTC
CDR3 protein: CASSSGQGYEQYF
J gene: TRBJ2-7
CDR3 length: 13
clone size: NA
V gene: TRBV28
D gene: TRBD1

CDR3 DNA: TGTGCCAGCAGCCAACCGGGACTAGGTTATTCGGCCCAGTACTTC
CDR3 protein: CASSQPGLGYSAQYF
J gene: TRBJ2-5
CDR3 length: 15
clone size: NA
V gene: TRBV3-1/TRBV3-2
D gene: TRBD2

CDR3 DNA: TGTGCCAGCAGCGTATCCGGGACAGGGGGAATAGATACGCAGTATTTT
CDR3 protein: CASSVSGTGGIDTQYF
J gene: TRBJ2-3
CDR3 length: 16
clone size: once
V gene: TRBV9
D gene: TRBD1

CDR3 DNA: TGTGCCACCAGTCACCCAGGGGCGGGGGGGCCGGAGACCCAGTACTTC
CDR3 protein: CATSHPGAGGPETQYF
J gene: TRBJ2-5
CDR3 length: 16
clone size: NA
V gene: TRBV24-1
D gene: TRBD2

CDR3 DNA: TGTGCCAGTAGTAAGGGGACAGGGGAGACTGAAGCTTTCTTT
CDR3 protein: CASSKGTGETEAFF
J gene: TRBJ1-1
CDR3 length: 14
clone size: NA
V gene: TRBV19
D gene: TRBD1

CDR3 DNA: TGTGCCAGTAGTATCGGCGGGTACGACGGCGAGCAGTACTTC
CDR3 protein: CASSIGGYDGEQYF
J gene: TRBJ2-7
CDR3 length: 14
clone size: NA
V gene: TRBV19
D gene: NA